This TCR beta chain was observed in a study of cytomegalovirus exposure and HLA in healthy donors (dated by TCRdb to about 2017). About the investigation overall: An earlier analysis of 587 of the donors reported approximately 260 Gb of sequence data and some 110 million unique TCR beta sequences obtained from about 200 million T cells. Across some 400 genotyped donors of the cohort, an average of approximately 200,000 unique TCR beta nucleotide sequences per donor were sequenced, and roughly 20% of those sequences were non-productive. The number of typed donors differed by locus: about 620-630 for A, B, C, DRB1 and DQB1; approximately 530 for DQA1; fewer than 610 for DPA1; and about 450 for DPB1. In addition to the first cohort of around 670 subjects, a separate validation cohort of approximately 110 different subjects was used. To study patterns of TCR occurrence, a later analysis re-analyzed previously published TCR beta repertoires from 666 donors and added high-resolution HLA genotyping. Every repertoire in the discovery cohort had been generated on one and the same sequencing platform. Alongside the repertoire data, information on donor age, sex, ethnicity and CMV serostatus was compiled. The study used immunosequencing to profile the T cell repertoires of approximately 640 subjects and linked those repertoires to cytomegalovirus serostatus. The study combined high-throughput TCR immunosequencing, statistical association of individual TCRs with disease status, and machine learning to predict cytomegalovirus infection status. An earlier analysis of roughly 600 of the donors used high-throughput TCR beta sequencing to judge whether each TCR beta V gene segment behaved as functional or pseudogenic. A later genetic analysis used genome-wide SNP genotypes for about 55% of the 666 donors, treating that subset as a discovery cohort. The study aimed to test whether cataloging public T cell receptors could reveal signatures of past pathogen exposure. Rather than drawing on any new phenotypic data, the later analysis identified candidate immune exposures from TCR beta sequences and the way those sequences occurred across donors. Several DR-DQ haplotypes were handled as single units for association and clustering because linkage in the cohort was strong. An early release covering more than 500 HLA-typed donors comprised 250 to 350 gigabases of sequencing data and roughly 86 million unique TCR sequences. Among the roughly 390 genotyped donors, approximately 82% belonged to the genetic ancestry cluster associated with self-reported Caucasian donors. Class I and class II HLA loci were covered by the typing at four-digit resolution. The investigation overall reported the following: Specific HLA alleles were associated with some 15,000 TCR beta sequences at a false discovery rate of 0.05 in a later analysis. A later analysis reported that several top co-occurrence clusters appeared linked to parvovirus B19, influenza, CMV and Epstein-Barr virus. A cluster of highly shared sequence variants was judged likely to be a technical artifact of the sequencing pipeline. While some public TCRs were present in many individuals, most TCR sequences turned up only very rarely across donors. A further reported finding was that TCR beta sequences accurately predicted the HLA-A and HLA-B alleles for most subjects in the first cohort. Some IMGT-functional V segments, including TRBV6-2 and TRBV6-3, could not be told apart with the 87-base-pair reads, so those segments were excluded. Compared with equally common non-associated chains, HLA-associated TCR beta chains in a later analysis were more clonally expanded and had lower generation probabilities. The only immune exposure information available for the cohort was CMV serostatus. Because counts were too low, 15 to 20 rarely observed V segments, including chromosome 9 orphons, were left out of the earlier analysis of approximately 500 of the donors. Compared with the roughly 710-donor mean, donors in an Asian-associated ancestry cluster had fewer N-insertions in productive TCRs, according to a later genetic analysis. Broadly in line with IMGT annotations, most TCR beta V segments showed up in productive rearrangements about 87% or about 30% of the time in an earlier analysis of about 500 of the donors. An association between a missense DCLRE1C variant and V-gene and J-gene trimming of TCR beta chains was found in a later genetic analysis and replicated in an independent cohort. The cohort was sequenced for TCR beta chains only, and without alpha or paired-chain data the features that could be detected were limited. Assigning TCR associations to individual alleles was difficult when HLA alleles, especially DR and DQ, strongly co-occurred. According to a later analysis, most CMV-associated TCR beta chains appeared to be HLA-restricted, and the HLA associations seemed to be driven largely by CMV exposure. Linkage disequilibrium might explain the correlated functional status among segregating V segments, but an unknown experimental factor could not be ruled out. The study gave a list of about 170 TCR beta chains associated with cytomegalovirus. Presence/absence analyses assumed roughly uniform sequencing depth across donors, an assumption that may not hold. A few of the identified cytomegalovirus-associated TCR beta chains were confirmed in vitro to be specific for cytomegalovirus antigens. Because HLA typing was missing for some donors at each locus, association tests included only the typed subset. The classifier was reported to diagnose cytomegalovirus status with high specificity and sensitivity in both the original cohort and the validation cohort. According to a later analysis, TCR association rates differed among HLA loci, with DRB1 alleles showing the most associated TCRs and HLA-C alleles showing the fewest. According to the authors, the approach could potentially be generalized to other disease states and immunological phenotypes.

The CDR3 has 14 amino acids, counting the end cysteine and phenylalanine. Only the CDR3 DNA is retained, 42 bases long and in frame from the first base. From V the trimming removes 2 bases and from J it removes 4 bases, while the gene matches leave 2 bases of the junction unaccounted for. The CDR1 and CDR2 encoded by the germline V gene are MNHNS and SASEGT. The library was built by means of the immunoSEQ multiplex PCR assay. A mixture of 60 forward primers for TCR Vbeta segments and 13 reverse primers for TCR Jbeta segments was used in the multiplex PCR. A multiplex PCR assay on genomic DNA amplified the CDR3 region of rearranged TCR beta genes. The amplified TCR beta libraries were sequenced on the Illumina HiSeq System as 87-base-pair reads. As for how the authors treated the data: Across the 500 to 700 repertoires, a later analysis counted 78 million or so unique TCR beta chains, around 11 million of which were shared by at least two donors. Raw reads were error-corrected and collapsed into unique sequences by a nearest-neighbor algorithm in which closely related sequences were merged to remove PCR and sequencing errors. Alignment of CDR3 sequences to IMGT reference sequences was used to assign V, D and J gene segments. For a sequence to be retained, a match of at least six nucleotides to both a V gene segment and a J gene segment was required. Rearrangements were classified as productive when the CDR3 lacked stop codons and remained in frame with V and J, and all other rearrangements were classified as non-productive. Following IMGT convention, CDR3 was defined as the stretch from the second conserved V-encoded cysteine up to the conserved J-encoded phenylalanine. In an earlier analysis of roughly 580 of the donors, sequences lacking an unambiguous match to a single V gene segment were excluded. In an earlier analysis of several hundred of the donors, V segments were called functional above 56.7% productive rearrangements and were called segregating when the between-donor standard deviation exceeded 5%. A statistical classification framework was built for diagnosing cytomegalovirus status from the catalog of TCR beta chain sequences. In a later analysis, V and J genes were assigned by comparing TCR nucleotide sequences against IMGT/GENE-DB human TR gene sequences. Using the TCRdist pipeline, a later analysis assigned CDR3 sequences along with most-parsimonious VDJ recombination scenarios. In a later analysis, every TCR beta chain was defined by the combination of its CDR3 amino acid sequence and its V-gene family, and reads without a unique V-gene family were dropped. A later analysis removed 550 to 700 highly shared, low-generation-probability nucleotide sequences to deal with suspected cross-contamination and a sequencing artifact. A later analysis calculated a clonal expansion index for each public chain from normalized within-repertoire ranks of inferred template counts. In a later analysis, generation probabilities were computed with a VDJ recombination model fitted to out-of-frame rearrangements, and the resulting probabilities were checked against IGoR. Hypergeometric tests were used in a later analysis to score TCR-TCR, TCR-HLA and TCR-CMV co-occurrence, with a repertoire-size bias correction applied to the TCR pairs. A later analysis estimated false discovery rates by permuting HLA or CMV assignments 20 times. In a later analysis, co-occurring TCRs were grouped using DBSCAN, and TCRdist sequence similarity was added for clustering within HLA-allele-positive subsets. Repertoires with fewer than 30,000 or more than 120,000 public chains were left out of co-occurrence clustering, as were a handful of repertoires with anomalous nucleotide sharing. TCRdb limited this immuneACCESS table to in-frame rearrangements with V and J called. A share of clones is missing; checked studies link under half to unresolved V genes, and the rest is unexplained. For V, J and clone size, that table is used; D and trimming come from the DNA. Present in this sample are 150,000 to 160,000 clones, 80% of which were seen just once. 10% to 15% of the sample is taken by the ten largest.

The cohort was made up of under 800 healthy bone marrow donors. Cohort members were all nominally healthy when sampled, although unrecorded immune exposures were likely present. The donor was CMV seropositive and belonged to the group of more than 250 seropositive cohort members. A peripheral blood sample was collected from each donor, and TCR beta sequencing was performed on peripheral blood mononuclear cells. The Qiagen DNeasy Blood Extraction Kit was used to extract genomic DNA from the blood cell samples. A remark on this clone: Its antigen is still unknown. Within one base of it there is no much larger clone, and no base qualities were kept.

This receptor was identified in a man aged 30 to 39 in good health and CMV-seropositive. The chain is assembled from TRBV6-1 and TRBJ1-1; the central 9 bases match TRBD1. Material: PBMCs. The CDR3 protein is CASSEPTGGTEAFF. The DNA sequence is as follows: TGTGCCAGCAGTGAACCGACAGGGGGCACTGAAGCTTTCTTT.